These 16 T cell receptor beta chains came from one sample sequenced in a study of blood T cell repertoires in COVID-19. TCRdb keeps only in-frame clones here, not all; method: immunoSEQ multiplex PCR. The profile shows 92,000 or so clones, 55% to 75% of them singletons. The sample taken for sequencing was peripheral blood. These TCRs come from a woman of 80 years or more with acute or convalescent COVID-19.

The chain combines TRBV5-1 with TRBJ2-2; 7 bases agree with TRBD1. This CDR3 region has 15 residues. CDR1 and CDR2 (germline): SGHRS, YFSETQ. The V and J ends lost 3 bases and 4 bases, in that order; junction bases with no gene match: 6. CDR3 in DNA: TGCGCCAGCAGCTCCCCGGGACAGAGCACCGGGGAGCTGTTTTTT. Translated, it gives CASSSPGQSTGELFF.

The genes are TRBV4-3 and TRBJ2-2; 10 bases are shared with TRBD1. This CDR3 is built from 20 residues. Germline CDR1 reads LGHNA; CDR2 reads YSLEER. Trimming cost V 5 bases and J 4 bases; bases outside gene matches: 19. CDR3 DNA: TGCGCCAGCAGCGAGAGGACCCCCCGGGACAGGGGAGGAGGCACCGGGGAGCTGTTTTTT. Its protein is CASSERTPRDRGGGTGELFF.

The J gene is TRBJ1-1, the V gene TRBV6-2 or TRBV6-3; D gene uncertain. There are 18 residues in the CDR3. Germline CDR1 MNHEY, CDR2 SVGEGT. Trimming shortened V by 2 bases and J by 1 base, and 20 bases separated the two germline ends. The CDR3, as DNA: TGTGCCAGCAGTTACCGAAGGGAGGAGTCTATTCGGAACACTGAAGCTTTCTTT. Its protein product is CASSYRREESIRNTEAFF.

The genes are TRBV30 and TRBJ2-4; 14 bases fit TRBD2. The germline gives CDR1 GTSNPN, CDR2 SVGIG (reference sequence). The CDR3 loop spans 19 amino acids. The J segment lost 4 bases and the V segment lost 0 bases, leaving 11 bases of the junction unmatched. This CDR3 reads CAWSVGLAGGPLGKNIQYF. Here the CDR3 DNA reads TGTGCCTGGAGTGTTGGACTAGCGGGGGGCCCGTTAGGAAAAAACATTCAGTACTTC.

The rearrangement links TRBV19 to TRBJ2-7, with 9 bases lining up with TRBD1. The CDR3 totals 14 residues. Looked up from germline, CDR1 is LNHDA and CDR2 is SQIVND (reference sequence). V gave up 4 bases and J gave up 7 bases; unmatched junction bases: 8. The CDR3 region has the DNA TGTGCCAGTAGTACCCGGGACAGGGATTGGGAGCAGTACTTC. Its protein product is CASSTRDRDWEQYF.

The chain joins TRBV7-2 to TRBJ2-5, with D possibly matching TRBD1 (6 bases). CDR1 and CDR2 from the germline V gene are SGHTA and FQGNSA. The CDR3 totals 17 residues. Trimming took off 5 bases at V and 4 bases at J, with 23 bases between the two ends. The CDR3 coding sequence is TGTGCCAGCAGCACAATCGGGACACCTGGATTAGGAGAGACCCAGTACTTC. Translation gives CASSTIGTPGLGETQYF.

Comments on this clone: The same CDR3 also results from other DNA sequences found in this sample. The rearrangement uses TRBV5-1 and TRBJ2-2; 8 nucleotides agree with TRBD1. Per the germline V gene, CDR1 is SGHRS and CDR2 is YFSETQ. There are 14 residues in the CDR3. Trimming took 5 bases from V and 1 from J; bases not matched to a gene: 1. CDR3 in amino acids: CASSGTGNTGELFF. In nucleotides, the CDR3 is TGCGCCAGCAGTGGGACAGGGAACACCGGGGAGCTGTTTTTT.

V usage is TRBV5-1 and J usage is TRBJ2-5; D perhaps matches TRBD2 (6 bases). The CDR3 covers 11 residues. V was shortened by 5 bases and J by 5 bases, with 7 bases between the two germline ends. Germline CDR1 reads SGHRS; CDR2 reads YFSETQ. The CDR3 loop reads CASREGETQYF. The CDR3, as DNA: TGCGCCAGCAGGGAGGGGGAGACCCAGTACTTC.

The chain is built from TRBV3-1 (or the pseudogene TRBV3-2) and TRBJ1-2; 10 bases fit TRBD1. The CDR3 consists of 19 residues. V trimming: 2 bases; J trimming: 3 bases; junction bases outside the gene matches: 15. Germline V gene sequence: CDR1 LGHDT, CDR2 YNNKEL (reference sequence). The DNA of the CDR3 is TGTGCCAGCAGCCAATATAGCATCGGGACAGGGGACCAGGACTATGGCTACACCTTC. Its translation is CASSQYSIGTGDQDYGYTF.

This clone was seen only once. The chain combines TRBV25-1 with TRBJ2-1; a possible D gene is TRBD1 (6 bases). Germline V gene lookup returns CDR1 MGHDK and CDR2 SYGVNS. V lost 6 bases and J 5 bases, leaving 14 bases between the germline ends. The CDR3 runs to 14 residues. CDR3 loop: CASSVGHANNEQFF. The CDR3 DNA reads as TGTGCCAGCAGCGTGGGACACGCAAACAATGAGCAGTTCTTC.

This clone was seen a handful of times. The V gene is TRBV6-2 or TRBV6-3, the J gene TRBJ2-3; possibly TRBD2 for D (6 bases). Trimming took off 4 bases at V and 2 bases at J, with 13 bases between the two ends. Germline CDR1 reads MNHEY; CDR2 reads SVGEGT. The CDR3 totals 15 residues. CDR3 region: CASSFEGGLTDTQYF. Here the CDR3 DNA reads TGTGCCAGCAGTTTTGAGGGAGGACTCACAGATACGCAGTATTTT.

The chain recombines TRBV19 with TRBJ1-4, with 12 positions matching TRBD1. The CDR3 spans 16 residues. V was pared by 7 bases and J by 5 bases, with 8 bases of the junction left unmatched. Germline lookup yields CDR1 LNHDA and CDR2 SQIVND (reference sequence). The CDR3 coding sequence is TGTGCCAGTACATCCGGGACAGGGGGCAGGAATGAAAAACTGTTTTTT. This sequence encodes CASTSGTGGRNEKLFF.

The chain combines TRBV11-2 with TRBJ2-5; 12 bases are shared with TRBD1. Germline CDR1 is SGHAT and CDR2 is FQNNGV. The CDR3 covers 13 residues. V shed 5 bases, J shed 5 bases, and the junction held 0 bases outside the gene matches. The CDR3 sequence is CASSGTGGETQYF. The DNA for the CDR3 is TGTGCCAGCAGCGGGACAGGGGGCGAGACCCAGTACTTC.

The chain uses TRBV4-1 and TRBJ1-5, with TRBD1 matching 7 bases. This CDR3 contains 15 residues. Losses at the gene ends were 0 bases for V and 5 bases for J; bases not matched to a gene: 4. Germline CDR1 MGHRA, CDR2 YSYEKL. The CDR3 spells CASSQEVGGHQPQHF. In DNA form, the CDR3 reads TGCGCCAGCAGCCAAGAAGTAGGGGGCCATCAGCCCCAGCATTTT.

This clone was found a few times. The genes are TRBV5-1 and TRBJ1-4; no definite D call. Trimming left V 4 bases short and J 5 bases short, with 18 bases between. CDR3 size: 16 residues. CDR1 is SGHRS, CDR2 YFSETQ, per germline. The CDR3 spells CASSRDPPAGNEKLFF. The CDR3, as DNA: TGCGCCAGCAGCCGTGACCCCCCGGCGGGCAATGAAAAACTGTTTTTT.

The chain employs TRBV4-1 and TRBJ2-3; 10 bases map to TRBD1. Per germline, CDR1 MGHRA and CDR2 YSYEKL. The CDR3 has 16 residues. V dropped 4 bases and J dropped 2; count of bases not matched to a gene: 6. The CDR3 DNA is TGCGCCAGCAGCCTCGCCGGGACAGGGGACACAGATACGCAGTATTTT. It yields the protein CASSLAGTGDTDTQYF.